This T cell receptor (beta chain) was sequenced during a study of blood T cells in healthy people across ages. Trimming took off 6 bases at V and 0 bases at J, with 20 bases between the two ends. From germline, CDR1 is DFQATT and CDR2 SNEGSKA (reference sequence). This CDR3 region has 16 residues. Together with a sample-barcoded 5' primer, a J-beta primer mix was included in a second PCR lasting roughly 6 to 12 cycles. Via MiXCR, TCRdb re-called the 5' RACE reads, giving one row per CDR3 protein. This sample yields about 900,000 distinct CDR3 sequences, of which around 48% are seen a single time; roughly 13% belongs to the top ten. This clonotype appeared a few times.

The sequenced sample was blood. The V gene is TRBV20-1, the J gene TRBJ1-2; tentative D call: TRBD1 (6 bases). This sequence was found in a man in his thirties or forties in good health. CDR3 DNA sequence: TGCAGTGCGCTATCTCGGGACAACCTATCTAACTATGGCTACACCTTC. It codes for CSALSRDNLSNYGYTF.